This TCR beta chain was found in a study of cytomegalovirus exposure and HLA in healthy donors. General study findings and limits: Across donors, presence/absence analyses took sequencing depth to be roughly uniform. Most TCR sequences proved rare, with some public TCRs found in many donors.

Primers included in the PCR were 60 Vbeta and 13 Jbeta primers. Clones were read by immunoSEQ multiplex PCR, and TCRdb kept only the in-frame ones, dropping some. The table records roughly 78,000 clones, 60% to 70% of them present only once. There are a few counts of this clone. Its antigen remains unknown. Sequenced: PBMCs. This TCR came from a man aged 25 to 45 in good health and CMV-seropositive.

The CDR3 DNA follows: TGCGCCAGCAGCTTGGATTGGGGAGGGTACGAGCAGTACTTC. Its protein product is CASSLDWGGYEQYF. The rearrangement links TRBV5-1 to TRBJ2-7, with 7 bases matching TRBD2. V dropped 0 bases and J dropped 4; count of bases not matched to a gene: 4. Germline lookup yields CDR1 SGHRS and CDR2 YFSETQ. The CDR3 has 14 amino acids.